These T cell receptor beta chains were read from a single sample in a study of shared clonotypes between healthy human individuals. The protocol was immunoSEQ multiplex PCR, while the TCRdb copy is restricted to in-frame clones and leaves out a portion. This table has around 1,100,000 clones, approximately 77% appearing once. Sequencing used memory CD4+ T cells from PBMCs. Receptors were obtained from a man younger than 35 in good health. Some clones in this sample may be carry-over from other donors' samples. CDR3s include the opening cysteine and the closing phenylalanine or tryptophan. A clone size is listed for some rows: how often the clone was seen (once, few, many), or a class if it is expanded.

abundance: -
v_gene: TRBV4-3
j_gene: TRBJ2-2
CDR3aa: CASSPRGAGELFF

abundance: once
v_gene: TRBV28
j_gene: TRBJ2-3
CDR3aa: CASTQGYTQYF

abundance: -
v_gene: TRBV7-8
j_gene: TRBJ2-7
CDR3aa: CASSSPYEQYF

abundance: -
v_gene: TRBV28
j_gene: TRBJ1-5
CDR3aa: CATEQGAGSNQPQHF

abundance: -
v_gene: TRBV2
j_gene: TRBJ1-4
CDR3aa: CATAESRAHEKLFF

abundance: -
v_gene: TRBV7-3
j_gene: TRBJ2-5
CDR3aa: CASSRQGEETQYF

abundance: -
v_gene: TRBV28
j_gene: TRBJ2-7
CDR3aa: CASSTSGRASHEQYF

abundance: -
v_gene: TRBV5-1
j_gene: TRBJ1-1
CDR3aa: CASSLDPRTGPGEAFF

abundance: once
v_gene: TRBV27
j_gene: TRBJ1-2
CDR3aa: CASSPHPGFYGYTF

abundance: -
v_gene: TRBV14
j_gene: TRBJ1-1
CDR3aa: CASSQEIRGRAFF

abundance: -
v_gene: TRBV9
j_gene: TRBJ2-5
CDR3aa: CASSVGAGGDETQYF

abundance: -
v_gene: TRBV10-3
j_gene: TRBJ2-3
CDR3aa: CAISEPGTSGRSPTDTQYF

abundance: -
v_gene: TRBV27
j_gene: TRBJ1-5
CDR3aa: CASSVKQPTYSNQPQHF

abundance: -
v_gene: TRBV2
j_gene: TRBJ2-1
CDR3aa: CASSGTSGPYYNEQFF

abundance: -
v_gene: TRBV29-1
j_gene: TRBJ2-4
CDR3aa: CSEEGAGAKNIQYF

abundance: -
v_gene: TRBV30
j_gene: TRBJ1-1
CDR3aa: CAWIRYRVNTEAFF

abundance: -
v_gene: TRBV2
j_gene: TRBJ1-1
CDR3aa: CASSRWSPDSGFLMNTEAFF

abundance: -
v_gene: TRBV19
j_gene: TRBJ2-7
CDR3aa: CASSTRLGHSYEQYF

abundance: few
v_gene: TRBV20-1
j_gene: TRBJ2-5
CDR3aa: CSALEETQYF

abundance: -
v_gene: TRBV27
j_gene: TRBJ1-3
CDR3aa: CASSDRGTGNTIYF

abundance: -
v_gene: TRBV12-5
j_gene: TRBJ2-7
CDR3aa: CASSPGTGQYEQYF

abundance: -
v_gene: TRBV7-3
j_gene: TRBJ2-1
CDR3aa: CASSFQGLAGGNNEQFF

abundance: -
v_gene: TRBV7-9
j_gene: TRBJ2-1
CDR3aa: CASSLYATSGRGNEQFF

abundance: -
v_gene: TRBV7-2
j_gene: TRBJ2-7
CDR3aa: CASSFTAVDYEQYF

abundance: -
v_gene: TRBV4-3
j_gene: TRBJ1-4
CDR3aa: CASSRVTGFANEKLFF

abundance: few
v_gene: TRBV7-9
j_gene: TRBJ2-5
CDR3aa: CASSPRLAAEGETQYF